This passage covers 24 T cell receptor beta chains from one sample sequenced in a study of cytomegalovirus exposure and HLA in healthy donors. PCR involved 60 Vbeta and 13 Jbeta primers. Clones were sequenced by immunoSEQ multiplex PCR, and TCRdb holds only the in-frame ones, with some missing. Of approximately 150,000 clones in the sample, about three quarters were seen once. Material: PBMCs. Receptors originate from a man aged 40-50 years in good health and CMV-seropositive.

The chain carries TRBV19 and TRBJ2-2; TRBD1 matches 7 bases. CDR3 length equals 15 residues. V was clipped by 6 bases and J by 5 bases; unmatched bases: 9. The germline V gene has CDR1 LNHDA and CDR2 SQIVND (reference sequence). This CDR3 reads CASSRGQPGTGELFF. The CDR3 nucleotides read TGTGCCAGTAGCCGGGGACAGCCCGGGACCGGGGAGCTGTTTTTT.

This CDR3 reads CASSLARGGYGYTF. The CDR3 nucleotides read TGTGCCAGCAGCTTGGCCAGGGGAGGGTATGGCTACACCTTC. The rearrangement links TRBV7-9 to TRBJ1-2; tentatively, D is TRBD1 (6 bases). Trimming shortened V by 3 bases and J by 5 bases, and 13 bases separated the two germline ends. Germline loops: CDR1 SEHNR, CDR2 FQNEAQ (reference sequence). The CDR3 length is 14 residues.

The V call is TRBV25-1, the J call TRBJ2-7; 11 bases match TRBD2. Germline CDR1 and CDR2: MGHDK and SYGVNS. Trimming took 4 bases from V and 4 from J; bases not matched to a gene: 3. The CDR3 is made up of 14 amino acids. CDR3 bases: TGTGCCAGCAGTGCGGGACTAGCGGATTACGAGCAGTACTTC. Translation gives CASSAGLADYEQYF.

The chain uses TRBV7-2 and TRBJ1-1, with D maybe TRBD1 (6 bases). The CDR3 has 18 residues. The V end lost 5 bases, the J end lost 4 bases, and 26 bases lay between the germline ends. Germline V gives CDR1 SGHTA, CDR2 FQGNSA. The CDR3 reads CASSDRRGGATLPTEAFF. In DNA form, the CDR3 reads TGTGCCAGCAGCGACCGACGGGGGGGCGCCACTCTGCCCACTGAAGCTTTCTTT. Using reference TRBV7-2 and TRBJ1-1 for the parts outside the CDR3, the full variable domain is GAGVSQSPSNKVTEKGKDVELRCDPISGHTALYWYRQSLGQGLEFLIYFQGNSAPDKSGLPSDRFSAERTGGSVSTLTIQRTQQEDSAVYLCASSDRRGGATLPTEAFFGQGTRLTVV.

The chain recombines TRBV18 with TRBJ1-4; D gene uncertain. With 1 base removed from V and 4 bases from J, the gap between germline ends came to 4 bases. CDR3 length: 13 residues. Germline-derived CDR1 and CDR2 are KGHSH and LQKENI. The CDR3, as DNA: TGTGCCAGCTCACCACGAGATAATGAAAAACTGTTTTTT. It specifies CASSPRDNEKLFF.

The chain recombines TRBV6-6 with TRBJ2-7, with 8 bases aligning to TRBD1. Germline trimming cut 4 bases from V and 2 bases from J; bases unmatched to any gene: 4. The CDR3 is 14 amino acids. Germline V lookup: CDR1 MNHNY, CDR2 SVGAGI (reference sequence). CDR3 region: CASSSRTGTYEQYF. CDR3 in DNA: TGTGCCAGCAGTTCCAGGACAGGGACCTACGAGCAGTACTTC.

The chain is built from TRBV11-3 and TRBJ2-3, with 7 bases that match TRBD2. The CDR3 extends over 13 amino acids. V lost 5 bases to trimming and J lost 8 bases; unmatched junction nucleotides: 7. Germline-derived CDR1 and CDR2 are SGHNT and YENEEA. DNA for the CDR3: TGTGCCAGCAGCCCGACTAGCATGGCTACGCAGTATTTT. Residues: CASSPTSMATQYF. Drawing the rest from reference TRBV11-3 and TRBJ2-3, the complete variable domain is EAGVVQSPRYKIIEKKQPVAFWCNPISGHNTLYWYLQNLGQGPELLIRYENEEAVDDSQLPKDRFSAERLKGVDSTLKIQPAELGDSAVYLCASSPTSMATQYFGPGTRLTVL.

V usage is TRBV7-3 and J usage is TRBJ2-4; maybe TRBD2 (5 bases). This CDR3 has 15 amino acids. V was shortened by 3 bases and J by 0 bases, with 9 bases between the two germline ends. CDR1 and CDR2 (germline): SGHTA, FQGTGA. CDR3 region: CASSLDGLAKNIQYF. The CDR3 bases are TGTGCCAGCAGCTTGGACGGACTAGCCAAAAACATTCAGTACTTC.

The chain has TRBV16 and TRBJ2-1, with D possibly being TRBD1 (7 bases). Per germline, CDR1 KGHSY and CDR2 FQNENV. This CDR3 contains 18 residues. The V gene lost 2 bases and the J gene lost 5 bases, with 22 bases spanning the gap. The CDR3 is CASSQIKRGLSGNNEQFF. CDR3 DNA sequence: TGTGCCAGCAGCCAAATCAAAAGGGGGCTTAGCGGAAACAATGAGCAGTTCTTC.

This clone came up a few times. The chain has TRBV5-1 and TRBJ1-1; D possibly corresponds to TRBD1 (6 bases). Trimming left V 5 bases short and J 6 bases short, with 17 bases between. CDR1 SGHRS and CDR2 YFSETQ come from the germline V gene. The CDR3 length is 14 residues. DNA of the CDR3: TGCGCCAGCAGACCAGTCAGGGGAGATTCTGAAGCTTTCTTT. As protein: CASRPVRGDSEAFF.

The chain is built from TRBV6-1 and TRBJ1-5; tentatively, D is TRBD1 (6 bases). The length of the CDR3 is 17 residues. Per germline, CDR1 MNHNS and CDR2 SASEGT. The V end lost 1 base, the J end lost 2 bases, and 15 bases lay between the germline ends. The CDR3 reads CASSEVPGAAGNQPQHF. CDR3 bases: TGTGCCAGCAGTGAAGTCCCAGGGGCGGCAGGCAATCAGCCCCAGCATTTT.

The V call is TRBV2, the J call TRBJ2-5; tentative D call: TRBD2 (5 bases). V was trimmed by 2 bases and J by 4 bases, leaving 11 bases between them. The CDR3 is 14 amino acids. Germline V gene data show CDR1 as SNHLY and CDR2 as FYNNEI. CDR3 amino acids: CASSERSGGETQYF. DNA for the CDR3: TGTGCCAGCAGTGAAAGGAGCGGCGGAGAGACCCAGTACTTC.

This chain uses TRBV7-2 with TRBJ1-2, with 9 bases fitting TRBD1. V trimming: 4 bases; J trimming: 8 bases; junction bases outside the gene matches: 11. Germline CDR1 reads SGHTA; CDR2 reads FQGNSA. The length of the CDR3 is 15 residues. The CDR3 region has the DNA TGTGCCAGCAGCTCCGCCCCGGGACAGGGTAAAGGCTACACCTTC. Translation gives CASSSAPGQGKGYTF.

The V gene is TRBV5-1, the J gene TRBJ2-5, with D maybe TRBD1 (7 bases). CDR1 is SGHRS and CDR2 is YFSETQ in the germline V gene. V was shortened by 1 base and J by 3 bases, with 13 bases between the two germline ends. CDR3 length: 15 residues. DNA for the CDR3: TGCGCCAGCAGCTTGCAGGGGGGCCGGGAAGAGACCCAGTACTTC. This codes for CASSLQGGREETQYF.

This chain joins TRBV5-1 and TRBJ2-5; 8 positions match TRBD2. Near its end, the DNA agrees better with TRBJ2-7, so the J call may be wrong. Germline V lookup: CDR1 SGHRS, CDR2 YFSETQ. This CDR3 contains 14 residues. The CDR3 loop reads CASSPPSGSYEQYF. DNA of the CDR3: TGCGCCAGCAGCCCCCCCAGCGGGAGCTACGAGCAGTACTTC.

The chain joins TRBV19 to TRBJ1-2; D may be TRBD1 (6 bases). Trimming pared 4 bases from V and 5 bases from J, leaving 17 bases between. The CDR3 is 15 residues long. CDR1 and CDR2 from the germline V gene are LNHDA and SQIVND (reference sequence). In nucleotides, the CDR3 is TGTGCCAGTAGTACCCCCGGTGACAGGCTATATGGCTACACCTTC. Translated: CASSTPGDRLYGYTF.

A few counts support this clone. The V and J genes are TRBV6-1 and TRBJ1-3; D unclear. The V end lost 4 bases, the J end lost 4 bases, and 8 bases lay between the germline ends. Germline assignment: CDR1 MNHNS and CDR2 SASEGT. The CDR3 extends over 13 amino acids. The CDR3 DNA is TGTGCCAGCAGTGCGACTTGGGGAAACACCATATATTTT. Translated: CASSATWGNTIYF.

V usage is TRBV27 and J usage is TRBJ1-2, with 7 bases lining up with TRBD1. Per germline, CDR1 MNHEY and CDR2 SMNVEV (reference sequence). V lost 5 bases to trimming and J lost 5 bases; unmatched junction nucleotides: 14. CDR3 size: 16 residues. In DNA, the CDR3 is TGTGCCAGCAGTCCCAACCCCACAGGGGAAGGGTATGGCTACACCTTC. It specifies CASSPNPTGEGYGYTF.

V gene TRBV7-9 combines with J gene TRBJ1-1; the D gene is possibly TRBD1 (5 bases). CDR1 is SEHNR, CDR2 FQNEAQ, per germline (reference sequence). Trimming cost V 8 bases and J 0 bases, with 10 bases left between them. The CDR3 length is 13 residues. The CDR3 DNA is TGTGCCAGCGCAAGGGACTTGAACACTGAAGCTTTCTTT. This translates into CASARDLNTEAFF. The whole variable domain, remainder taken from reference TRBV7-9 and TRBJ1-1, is DTGVSQNPRHKITKRGQNVTFRCDPISEHNRLYWYRQTLGQGPEFLTYFQNEAQLEKSRLLSDRFSAERPKGSFSTLEIQRTEQGDSAMYLCASARDLNTEAFFGQGTRLTVV.

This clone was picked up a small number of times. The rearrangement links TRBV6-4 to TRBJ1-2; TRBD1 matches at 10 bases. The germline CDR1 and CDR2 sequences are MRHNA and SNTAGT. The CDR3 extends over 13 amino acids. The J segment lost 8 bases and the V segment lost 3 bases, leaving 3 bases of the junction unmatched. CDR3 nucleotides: TGTGCCAGCAGTGAGGACAGGGGGTCGGGCTACACCTTC. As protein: CASSEDRGSGYTF.

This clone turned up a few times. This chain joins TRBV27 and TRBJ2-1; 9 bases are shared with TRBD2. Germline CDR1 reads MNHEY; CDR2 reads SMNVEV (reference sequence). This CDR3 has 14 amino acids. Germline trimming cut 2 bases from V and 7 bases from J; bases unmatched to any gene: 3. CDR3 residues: CASSLAGGPNEQFF. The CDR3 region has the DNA TGTGCCAGCAGTTTAGCGGGAGGGCCGAATGAGCAGTTCTTC.

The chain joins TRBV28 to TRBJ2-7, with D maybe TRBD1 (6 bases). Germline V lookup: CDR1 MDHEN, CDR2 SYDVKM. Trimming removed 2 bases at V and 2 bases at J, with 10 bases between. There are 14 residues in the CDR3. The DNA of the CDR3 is TGTGCCAGCAGTTTAGGACAGTGGACCTACGAGCAGTACTTC. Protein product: CASSLGQWTYEQYF.

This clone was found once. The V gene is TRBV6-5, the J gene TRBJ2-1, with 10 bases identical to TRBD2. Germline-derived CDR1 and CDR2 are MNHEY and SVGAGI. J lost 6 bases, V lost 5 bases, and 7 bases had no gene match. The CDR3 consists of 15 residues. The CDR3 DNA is TGTGCCAGCAGTGTCGGGACTAGCGTAACCAATGAGCAGTTCTTC. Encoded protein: CASSVGTSVTNEQFF.

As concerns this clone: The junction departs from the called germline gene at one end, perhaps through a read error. Here the CDR3 DNA reads TGTGCCTGGAGGGACACTAACTATGGTTACACCTTC. Translated: CAWRDTNYGYTF. J is TRBJ1-2 and V is TRBV30, with D maybe TRBD1 (5 bases). Germline assignment: CDR1 GTSNPN and CDR2 SVGIG (reference sequence). This CDR3 is built from 12 residues. Drawing the rest from reference TRBV30 and TRBJ1-2, the complete variable domain is SQTIHQWPATLVQPVGSPLSLECTVEGTSNPNLYWYRQAAGRGLQLLFYSVGIGQISSEVPQNLSASRPQDRQFILSSKKLLLSDSGFYLCAWRDTNYGYTFGSGTRLTVV.